The 29 T cell receptor beta chains listed next were all sequenced from one sample in a study of T cells in Graves' hyperthyroidism and ophthalmopathy. TCR beta CDR3 regions were amplified from RNA transcripts. First-round RT-PCR with HTBI primers amplified the TCR CDR3 region. Using its own MiXCR run on the multiplex PCR reads, TCRdb lists one record per CDR3 protein. The data show about 740,000 distinct CDR3 sequences, 13% to 15% seen once. Sequencing was done on a sample of blood. The origin of the receptors is a woman under 30 with Graves' hyperthyroidism.

This clonotype was picked up many times. The chain joins TRBV7-2 to TRBJ2-2; 10 bases match TRBD2. This CDR3 is built from 18 residues. Germline loops: CDR1 SGHTA, CDR2 FQGNSA. The trim removed 1 base at V and 0 bases at J, leaving 5 bases unmatched. CDR3 sequence: CASSLVGSGRPNTGELFF. The CDR3 DNA reads as TGTGCCAGCAGCTTAGTGGGTAGCGGGAGGCCGAACACCGGGGAGCTGTTTTTT.

The chain carries TRBV6-9 and TRBJ2-2; either TRBD1 or TRBD2 may fit D (6 bases each). This CDR3 contains 14 residues. V lost 2 bases and J lost 6, with 10 bases in between. Germline V lookup: CDR1 MNHGY, CDR2 SVAAGI. The CDR3 is CASSYRGAPGELFF. The CDR3 DNA reads TGTGCCAGCAGTTATAGGGGGGCTCCCGGGGAGCTGTTTTTT.

This clonotype has more than one count but fewer than ten. V and J are TRBV5-5 and TRBJ1-5; the D gene is possibly TRBD1 (5 bases). The CDR3 is made up of 15 amino acids. Germline values: CDR1 SGHKS, CDR2 YYEKEE (reference sequence). The V gene lost 4 bases and the J gene lost 7 bases, with 18 bases spanning the gap. The CDR3 here is CASSPGLILKQPQHF. In DNA form, the CDR3 reads TGTGCCAGCAGCCCGGGACTGATCCTGAAACAGCCCCAGCATTTT.

The V and J genes are TRBV20-1 and TRBJ1-5; maybe TRBD1 (5 bases). Germline V CDR1 and CDR2: DFQATT, SNEGSKA (reference sequence). The germline V and J ends were trimmed by 0 bases and 2 bases, with 23 bases remaining between them. The CDR3 is 19 amino acids. The chain's CDR3 is CSARDPGLRGASGNQPQHF. The DNA of the CDR3 is TGCAGTGCTAGAGATCCGGGACTAAGGGGAGCTAGCGGCAATCAGCCCCAGCATTTT.

The chain couples TRBV7-9 to TRBJ2-1, with D possibly TRBD2 on 5 matching bases. Germline assignment: CDR1 SEHNR and CDR2 FQNEAQ (reference sequence). The CDR3 is 18 residues long. Deletions cut 0 bases from V and 3 bases from J, with 18 bases between. CDR3 sequence: CASSLAATSVRDYNEQFF. In DNA, the CDR3 is TGTGCCAGCAGCTTAGCGGCGACATCCGTCCGGGACTACAATGAGCAGTTCTTC.

The chain joins TRBV20-1 to TRBJ2-3; D ambiguous. The CDR3 sequence is 14 residues long. The germline V and J ends were trimmed by 7 bases and 2 bases, with 16 bases remaining between them. Germline loops: CDR1 DFQATT, CDR2 SNEGSKA (reference sequence). Here the CDR3 DNA reads TGCAGTGTACTCGGACGCGGAGTCACAGATACGCAGTATTTT. Protein sequence: CSVLGRGVTDTQYF.

With regard to this clonotype: A single base separates this from a much larger clone, so it may be a read error. This chain links TRBV7-8 with TRBJ2-5, with D perhaps matching TRBD1 or TRBD2 (6 bases each). The CDR3 has 15 amino acids. The germline V gene encodes CDR1 SGHVS and CDR2 FQNEAQ. The CDR3 region has the DNA TGTGTCAGCAGCTTGGGGGGCAAAGGGGGAGAGACCCAGTACTTC. Protein: CVSSLGGKGGETQYF.

This clonotype was observed at least ten times. A read error is possible here, since a much larger clone lies one base away. The genes are TRBV3-1 and TRBJ2-7; D not certain. The CDR3 runs to 11 residues. The V and J ends lost 2 bases and 4 bases respectively, with 3 bases between them. Germline assignment: CDR1 LGHDT and CDR2 YNNKEL (reference sequence). The DNA of the CDR3 is TGTGCCAGCAGCCAAAGGTACGAGCAGTACTTC. Translated: CASSQRYEQYF.

There are many counts of this clonotype. The chain uses TRBV11-3 and TRBJ2-3; the D is unclear. Germline CDR1 is SGHNT and CDR2 is YENEEA. This CDR3 has 15 amino acids. V lost 3 bases and J lost 4, with 14 bases in between. DNA of the CDR3: TGTGCCAGCAGCTTTTACGGCCCAGAACCAGATACGCAGTATTTT. It translates to CASSFYGPEPDTQYF.

The V gene is TRBV30, the J gene TRBJ2-1; the match to TRBD2 covers 13 bases. The CDR3 spans 15 residues. Per germline, CDR1 GTSNPN and CDR2 SVGIG (reference sequence). The ends lost 4 bases at V and 2 bases at J; junction bases unmatched: 2. The CDR3 DNA sequence: TGTGCCTGGACCGGACTAGCGGGAGCCTACAATGAGCAGTTCTTC. Translated: CAWTGLAGAYNEQFF.

This clonotype was detected a few times. The chain combines TRBV3-1 with TRBJ2-7, with D unclear. Germline V gene lookup returns CDR1 LGHDT and CDR2 YNNKEL (reference sequence). The length of the CDR3 is 15 residues. Between the trimmed V and J ends, which lost 0 bases and 4 bases, there was a span of 13 bases. CDR3 sequence: CASSQDGGSGYEQYF. The DNA of the CDR3 is TGTGCCAGCAGCCAAGATGGTGGAAGTGGTTACGAGCAGTACTTC.

Many counts were recorded for this clonotype. V is TRBV12-3 or TRBV12-4 and J is TRBJ2-1, with D perhaps matching TRBD1 (6 bases). V was pared by 3 bases and J by 10 bases, with 16 bases between. This CDR3 has 14 residues. CDR3 sequence reads: CASSLTGGLTEQFF. The CDR3 nucleotides read TGTGCCAGCAGTTTGACAGGTGGATTGACGGAGCAGTTCTTC.

A few counts support this clonotype. The CDR3 loop is CASSIAGGEDTQYF. The CDR3, as DNA: TGCGCCAGCAGCATAGCGGGAGGGGAAGATACGCAGTATTTT. The chain combines TRBV10-2 with TRBJ2-3; 11 bases agree with TRBD2. CDR3 size: 14 residues. Per the germline V gene, CDR1 is WSHSY and CDR2 is SAAADI. V lost 6 bases, J lost 5 bases, and 4 bases stayed unmatched.

This clonotype was observed many times. The CDR3 sequence: CATSDFKPGGRNNEQFF. The CDR3 DNA reads as TGTGCCACCAGTGATTTCAAGCCGGGGGGCCGCAATAATGAGCAGTTCTTC. The rearrangement joins TRBV24-1 to TRBJ2-1; TRBD2 might be the D (7 bases). CDR1 and CDR2 from the germline V gene are KGHDR and SFDVKD. With 1 base removed from V and 7 bases from J, the gap between germline ends came to 19 bases. This CDR3 region has 17 residues.

About this clonotype: A much more abundant neighbour one base away suggests this may be a read error. The CDR3 sequence: CASSKGRDGEQFF. The CDR3 bases are TGTGCCAGCAGCAAGGGGAGGGACGGAGAGCAGTTCTTC. The chain links TRBV7-9 to TRBJ2-1, with 7 bases that match TRBD2. Trimming at V came to 5 bases and at J to 10 bases, leaving 8 bases not matched to a gene. The CDR3 spans 13 residues. CDR1 is SEHNR and CDR2 is FQNEAQ in the germline V gene (reference sequence). The variable domain in full, with the rest retrieved from reference TRBV7-9 and TRBJ2-1, is DTGVSQNPRHKITKRGQNVTFRCDPISEHNRLYWYRQTLGQGPEFLTYFQNEAQLEKSRLLSDRFSAERPKGSFSTLEIQRTEQGDSAMYLCASSKGRDGEQFFGPGTRLTVL.

This clonotype was observed a handful of times. This chain links TRBV30 with TRBJ2-1; weak D call: TRBD1 (6 bases). In germline, CDR1 is GTSNPN, CDR2 SVGIG (reference sequence). Trimming took off 6 bases at V and 3 bases at J, with 15 bases between the two ends. The CDR3 loop spans 14 amino acids. Here the CDR3 reads CACNQGIFYNEQFF. Here the CDR3 DNA reads TGTGCCTGCAATCAGGGGATTTTCTACAATGAGCAGTTCTTC.

The rearrangement links TRBV29-1 to TRBJ1-1, with a weak D call TRBD1 (5 bases). V was clipped by 6 bases and J by 1 base, with 18 bases between them. The germline gives CDR1 SQVTM, CDR2 ANQGSEA. The CDR3 totals 15 residues. As DNA, the CDR3 is TGCAGCGTCCCCGGGACTGGGGCAGCGAACACTGAAGCTTTCTTT. This codes for CSVPGTGAANTEAFF. Drawing the rest from reference TRBV29-1 and TRBJ1-1, the complete variable domain is SAVISQKPSRDICQRGTSLTIQCQVDSQVTMMFWYRQQPGQSLTLIATANQGSEATYESGFVIDKFPISRPNLTFSTLTVSNMSPEDSSIYLCSVPGTGAANTEAFFGQGTRLTVV.

To note about this clonotype: This could be a read error, since a much larger clone is one nucleotide away. The J gene is TRBJ1-1, the V gene TRBV20-1; 10 positions match TRBD1. Germline CDR1 reads DFQATT; CDR2 reads SNEGSKA (reference sequence). The trim removed 6 bases at V and 4 bases at J, leaving 2 bases unmatched. This CDR3 has 12 residues. The CDR3 protein is CSADRGLTEAFF. The CDR3 DNA reads TGCAGTGCAGACAGGGGGCTCACTGAAGCTTTCTTT.

This clonotype was seen repeatedly, ten times or more. V usage is TRBV30 and J usage is TRBJ2-2; D unresolved. The germline V gene encodes CDR1 GTSNPN and CDR2 SVGIG (reference sequence). V was shortened by 0 bases and J by 4 bases, with 6 bases between the two germline ends. This CDR3 comprises 13 residues. This CDR3 reads CAWSVQSTGELFF. The CDR3 DNA reads TGTGCCTGGAGTGTACAGTCCACCGGGGAGCTGTTTTTT.

V and J are TRBV7-9 and TRBJ1-4; D is perhaps TRBD1 (5 bases). The CDR3 runs to 16 residues. Germline CDR1 is SEHNR and CDR2 is FQNEAQ (reference sequence). Between the trimmed V and J ends, which lost 5 bases and 8 bases, there was a span of 21 bases. As DNA, the CDR3 is TGTGCCAGCAGCCCTTCGGCTGGGGGAGGTGAAGAAAAACTGTTTTTT. Its protein product is CASSPSAGGGEEKLFF. Complete variable domain (other parts from reference TRBV7-9 and TRBJ1-4): DTGVSQNPRHKITKRGQNVTFRCDPISEHNRLYWYRQTLGQGPEFLTYFQNEAQLEKSRLLSDRFSAERPKGSFSTLEIQRTEQGDSAMYLCASSPSAGGGEEKLFFGSGTQLSVL.

This clonotype was recorded a few times. The gene calls are TRBV4-3 and TRBJ2-1, with no clear D. Between the trimmed V and J ends, which lost 1 base and 8 bases, there was a span of 9 bases. This CDR3 contains 13 residues. Germline assignment: CDR1 LGHNA and CDR2 YSLEER. The CDR3 DNA reads TGCGCCAGCAGCCAAGTCACTTGGTATGAGCAGTTCTTC. Translating gives CASSQVTWYEQFF.

Comment on this clonotype: Mismatch with germline at one junction end may stem from a read error. V usage is TRBV20-1 and J usage is TRBJ2-3, with TRBD1 matching 10 bases. CDR1 and CDR2 from the germline V gene are DFQATT and SNEGSKA (reference sequence). CDR3 length: 12 amino acids. The CDR3: CSTRQGAIPQYF. CDR3 DNA: TGCAGTACTAGACAGGGGGCAATCCCGCAGTATTTT.

This chain links TRBV6-2 or TRBV6-3 with TRBJ2-3; TRBD2 matches at 9 bases. The CDR3 contains 16 residues. The germline V gene encodes CDR1 MNHEY and CDR2 SVGEGT. V shed 8 bases and J 6 bases; nucleotides not matched to a gene: 15. The CDR3 DNA is TGTGCCAGCTTGGGACTAGCATCGCCCCGGCCGGATACGCAGTATTTT. Translated, it gives CASLGLASPRPDTQYF.

Ten or more counts support this clonotype. The chain has TRBV30 and TRBJ1-1; D may be TRBD1 (5 bases). The CDR3 extends over 13 amino acids. Germline assignment: CDR1 GTSNPN and CDR2 SVGIG (reference sequence). The V end was cut by 2 bases, the J end by 5 bases, with 12 bases between. The CDR3 here is CAWSPEGRTEAFF. CDR3 nucleotides: TGTGCCTGGAGTCCCGAGGGGAGAACTGAAGCTTTCTTT.

This clonotype has a count of ten or more. The rearrangement joins TRBV7-9 to TRBJ2-7; D unresolved. V dropped 5 bases and J dropped 2 bases, with 13 bases sitting between them. Germline CDR1 is SEHNR and CDR2 is FQNEAQ (reference sequence). This CDR3 contains 14 residues. In DNA form, the CDR3 reads TGTGCCAGCAGCCCTACTCACAACCCCTACGAGCAGTACTTC. Its translation is CASSPTHNPYEQYF. Full variable domain (rest looked up from reference TRBV7-9 and TRBJ2-7): DTGVSQNPRHKITKRGQNVTFRCDPISEHNRLYWYRQTLGQGPEFLTYFQNEAQLEKSRLLSDRFSAERPKGSFSTLEIQRTEQGDSAMYLCASSPTHNPYEQYFGPGTRLTVT.

This clonotype was seen repeatedly, ten times or more. V and J are TRBV28 and TRBJ2-1, with D maybe TRBD1 (6 bases). Trimming stripped 6 bases from V and 6 bases from J, with 12 bases between. Germline-derived CDR1 and CDR2 are MDHEN and SYDVKM. The CDR3 covers 13 residues. The CDR3 sequence is CASRNGQFNEQFF. Here the CDR3 DNA reads TGTGCCAGCAGGAACGGACAGTTCAATGAGCAGTTCTTC.

This clonotype was seen only once. The gene calls are TRBV5-4 and TRBJ2-4; a possible D gene is TRBD1 (6 bases). CDR1 SGHNT and CDR2 YYREEE come from the germline V gene (reference sequence). The CDR3 spans 16 residues. The V gene lost 0 bases and the J gene lost 7 bases, with 17 bases spanning the gap. The CDR3 sequence: CASSLGPTTGDNIQYF. In DNA, the CDR3 is TGTGCCAGCAGCTTGGGACCTACGACAGGTGATAACATTCAGTACTTC.

This clonotype was seen ten or more times. The V and J genes are TRBV20-1 and TRBJ2-1; 7 nucleotides align to TRBD2. Germline V gene lookup returns CDR1 DFQATT and CDR2 SNEGSKA (reference sequence). This CDR3 contains 13 residues. The junction had 5 bases not matched to a gene; V was cut back by 7 bases and J by 2 bases. Here the CDR3 DNA reads TGCAGTGGACGCGGGAGTCCCTACAATGAGCAGTTCTTC. Residues: CSGRGSPYNEQFF.

This clonotype was counted ten times or more. The V call is TRBV7-8, the J call TRBJ2-5; tentatively, D is TRBD1 (6 bases). In germline, CDR1 is SGHVS, CDR2 FQNEAQ. V was clipped by 3 bases and J by 5 bases, with 10 bases between them. The CDR3 has 13 amino acids. The CDR3 region is CASSFTGFETQYF. The DNA for the CDR3 is TGTGCCAGCAGCTTCACAGGGTTCGAGACCCAGTACTTC.